The rows below give T cell receptor beta chains drawn from one sample of a study of T cells after yellow fever vaccination. From the 5' RACE reads, TCRdb called clonotypes with MiXCR, one entry per CDR3 protein. The repertoire holds around 350,000 distinct CDR3 sequences, with roughly 10% as singletons. This material consisted of PBMCs, taken on the day of the first yellow fever vaccination. These receptors all come from a man aged 18 to 30 who received the YFV17D yellow fever vaccine. The CDR3 runs from the conserved cysteine through the conserved F or W. A D gene is named only where the DNA matches it firmly. Expanded clones get a size class; other rows say once, few or many, or leave the size out.

j_call | clone_size | d_call | v_call | cdr3_nt | cdr3_aa
TRBJ2-1 | - | - | TRBV5-1 | TGCGCCAGCAGCTTGGCCGCAGGGGCTGAGCAGTTCTTC | CASSLAAGAEQFF
TRBJ1-4 | - | - | TRBV5-1 | TGCGCCAGCAGACTCCTCGCCGCGGCTGTTGAAAAACTGTTTTTT | CASRLLAAAVEKLFF
TRBJ2-3 | many | TRBD2 | TRBV7-8 | TGTGCCAGCAGCTTAGCGCTAGGGACTAGCGGGGGCCCATTAGCAGATACGCAGTATTTT | CASSLALGTSGGPLADTQYF
TRBJ1-2 | few | TRBD1 | TRBV6-6 | TGTGCCAGTTGCCGTGGACAGGGGGCGCTTACCTTC | CASCRGQGALTF
TRBJ2-1 | - | TRBD2 | TRBV7-6 | TGTGCCAGCAGCTTTTTCGGGAGGGGCAGGAGGCAAAATGAGCAGTTCTTC | CASSFFGRGRRQNEQFF
TRBJ1-6 | few | - | TRBV7-8 | TGTGCCAGCTGTACCGCGGACATCAATTCACCCCTCCACTTT | CASCTADINSPLHF
TRBJ2-7 | few | - | TRBV7-9 | TGTGCCAGCAGGGCCCTGGGTAGGGAGCAGTACTTC | CASRALGREQYF
TRBJ2-1 | - | - | TRBV6-2/TRBV6-3 | TGTGCCAGCAGTTACTCCCAGCACAGCTCCTACAATGAGCAGTTCTTC | CASSYSQHSSYNEQFF
TRBJ1-6 | few | - | TRBV20-1 | TGCAGTGCTCCCTCTGGGGGCCCGAGCTCCTATAATTCACCCCTCCACTTT | CSAPSGGPSSYNSPLHF
TRBJ2-3 | - | - | TRBV7-2 | TGTGCCAGCAGCTGGGGGCCAGGTGAAGATACGCAGTATTTT | CASSWGPGEDTQYF
TRBJ1-2 | - | TRBD1 | TRBV6-5 | TGTGCCAGCAGTTACGGGCAGGGGGCCCGAAGCGGAGGCTACACCTTC | CASSYGQGARSGGYTF
TRBJ2-3 | few | - | TRBV19 | TGTGCCAGTAGTACCTTAACAGGGAACACAGATACGCAGTATTTT | CASSTLTGNTDTQYF
TRBJ1-1 | many | - | TRBV12-3/TRBV12-4 | TGTGCCAGCAGCGTCTGGCGGACGGCCACTGAAGCTTTCTTT | CASSVWRTATEAFF
TRBJ2-3 | few | - | TRBV28 | TGTGCCAGCAGTTTCCCTTCGTTGGAAGCGCAGTATTTT | CASSFPSLEAQYF
TRBJ1-2 | - | TRBD1 | TRBV5-5 | TGTGCCAGCAGTTCCCCCGTTGACAGGGGTTCTTTAGGCTACACCTTC | CASSSPVDRGSLGYTF
TRBJ2-1 | few | TRBD1 | TRBV18 | TGTGCCAGCTCACTGACAGGGGGCGCGAATAGTGAGCAGTTCTTC | CASSLTGGANSEQFF
TRBJ1-1 | few | TRBD1 | TRBV12-3/TRBV12-4 | TGTGCCAGCAGTTTCTCCCGGGACAGGGGAGGTTGGTGGACTGAAGCTTTCTTT | CASSFSRDRGGWWTEAFF
TRBJ2-1 | - | TRBD2 | TRBV18 | TGTGCCAGCTCAAAAACTAGCGGGGCGGAAGTTGAGCAGTTCTTC | CASSKTSGAEVEQFF
TRBJ2-4 | many | TRBD2 | TRBV2 | TGTGCCAGCCGGGGGGGTGCCAAAAACATTCAGTACTTC | CASRGGAKNIQYF
TRBJ2-7 | - | - | TRBV24-1 | TGTGCCACTAGGAGAGATGGGACACCGGACTCCTACGAGCAGTACTTC | CATRRDGTPDSYEQYF
TRBJ1-6 | few | - | TRBV7-2 | TGTGCCAGCAGCTTCAGGACCAGTAGCTCCTATAATTCACCCCTCCACTTT | CASSFRTSSSYNSPLHF
TRBJ2-2 | few | TRBD1 | TRBV7-2 | TGTGCCAGCAGCTTACAGGGGGCAATCAACACCGGGGAGCTGTTTTTT | CASSLQGAINTGELFF
TRBJ1-3 | few | - | TRBV7-8 | TGTGCCAGCAGCGAGACAGGAGCTGGAAACACCATATATTTT | CASSETGAGNTIYF
TRBJ2-1 | - | - | TRBV30 | TGTGCCTGGAGTTGGGGGTACAATGAGCAGTTCTTC | CAWSWGYNEQFF
TRBJ2-3 | few | TRBD2 | TRBV4-2 | TGTGCCAGCAGCCAAGAATCCCGACTAGCCTATAGCACAGATACGCAGTATTTT | CASSQESRLAYSTDTQYF
TRBJ2-2 | few | - | TRBV5-1 | TGCGCCAGCAAGATGACAGACACCGGGGAGCTGTTTTTT | CASKMTDTGELFF